The 11 T cell receptor beta chains presented below share a single source sample, sequenced in a study of cytomegalovirus exposure and HLA in healthy donors. Use of 60 Vbeta and 13 Jbeta primers characterized the PCR. The repertoire was sequenced with immunoSEQ multiplex PCR; TCRdb's copy has only in-frame clones and lacks some. Of some 160,000 clones listed, roughly 70% are singletons. Input material: PBMCs. Receptors were obtained from a man aged 60 to 75 in good health and CMV-seronegative.

The V gene is TRBV7-3, the J gene TRBJ2-7; weak D call: TRBD1 (5 bases). The CDR3 sequence is 15 residues long. V lost 2 bases, J lost 4 bases, and 15 bases lay in between. Germline loops: CDR1 SGHTA, CDR2 FQGTGA. For the CDR3, the DNA is TGTGCCAGCAGCTTATATCAGGGTCTTGAATACGAGCAGTACTTC. Translating it yields CASSLYQGLEYEQYF.

The V call is TRBV5-1, the J call TRBJ1-2; D is perhaps TRBD1 (6 bases). Germline V lookup: CDR1 SGHRS, CDR2 YFSETQ. Trimming left V 0 bases short and J 2 bases short, with 14 bases between. CDR3 length: 16 residues. CDR3 loop: CASSLDPGQKNYGYTF. The CDR3 DNA reads TGCGCCAGCAGCTTGGATCCGGGACAAAAAAACTATGGCTACACCTTC.

J is TRBJ2-1 and V is TRBV19, with 13 positions matching TRBD2. With V trimmed by 4 bases and J by 0 bases, 9 bases remained unmatched. The CDR3 spans 19 residues. Germline CDR1 and CDR2: LNHDA and SQIVND (reference sequence). DNA for the CDR3: TGTGCCAGTAGTAAAACTAGCGGGAGGGCCGAATTCTCCTACAATGAGCAGTTCTTC. Protein: CASSKTSGRAEFSYNEQFF. Full variable domain (remainder filled in from reference TRBV19 and TRBJ2-1): DGGITQSPKYLFRKEGQNVTLSCEQNLNHDAMYWYRQDPGQGLRLIYYSQIVNDFQKGDIAEGYSVSREKKESFPLTVTSAQKNPTAFYLCASSKTSGRAEFSYNEQFFGPGTRLTVL.

This clone has just a few counts. The rearrangement uses TRBV9 and TRBJ1-2, with 7 bases identical to TRBD1. The CDR3 spans 13 residues. V shed 1 base and J 3 bases; nucleotides not matched to a gene: 0. Per germline, CDR1 SGDLS and CDR2 YYNGEE. CDR3 bases: TGTGCCAGCAGCGTAACAGGGGACTATGGCTACACCTTC. It encodes CASSVTGDYGYTF. The full variable domain, its missing parts supplied by reference TRBV9 and TRBJ1-2, is DSGVTQTPKHLITATGQRVTLRCSPRSGDLSVYWYQQSLDQGLQFLIQYYNGEERAKGNILERFSAQQFPDLHSELNLSSLELGDSALYFCASSVTGDYGYTFGSGTRLTVV.

The gene calls are TRBV7-2 and TRBJ2-1; 7 nucleotides match TRBD2. The length of the CDR3 is 18 residues. From germline, CDR1 is SGHTA and CDR2 FQGNSA. The V gene end was trimmed by 0 bases and the J gene end by 3 bases; junction bases not matched to a gene: 11. The CDR3 DNA reads as TGTGCCAGCAGCTTAGCTGGTGGCGCGGGAGTAAACTACAATGAGCAGTTCTTC. Its protein is CASSLAGGAGVNYNEQFF.

The chain links TRBV7-6 to TRBJ1-3; D is perhaps TRBD1 (5 bases). There are 15 residues in the CDR3. The ends were cut back, 4 bases at V and 4 bases at J, with 14 bases in the middle. Germline CDR1 SGHVS, CDR2 FNYEAQ. The CDR3 nucleotides read TGTGCCAGCAGCTCCCACGGGGGAGAGGGAAACACCATATATTTT. This encodes CASSSHGGEGNTIYF.

This chain connects TRBV7-9 to TRBJ1-2, with 8 bases matching TRBD1. J gave up 8 bases and V 4 bases, and 6 bases lay outside the gene matches. CDR3 length: 13 residues. Germline values: CDR1 SEHNR, CDR2 FQNEAQ (reference sequence). The chain's CDR3 is CASSSLTGEGYTF. Written as DNA, the CDR3 is TGTGCCAGCAGCTCGCTGACAGGGGAGGGCTACACCTTC.

This chain uses TRBV5-6 with TRBJ2-2, with 7 bases aligning to TRBD1. The germline V gene encodes CDR1 SGHDT and CDR2 YYEEEE. The CDR3 spans 19 residues. J was trimmed by 1 base and V by 4 bases; bases with no gene match: 16. The CDR3 region is CASSRDLDRFFLNTGELFF. The CDR3 coding sequence is TGTGCCAGCAGCAGAGATTTGGACAGGTTTTTCCTGAACACCGGGGAGCTGTTTTTT.

The rearrangement joins TRBV25-1 to TRBJ2-7; D possibly corresponds to TRBD2 (5 bases). Deletions cut 3 bases from V and 2 bases from J, with 11 bases between. The CDR3 contains 14 residues. Per germline, CDR1 MGHDK and CDR2 SYGVNS. The CDR3 protein is CASSERVGPYEQYF. The CDR3, as DNA: TGTGCCAGCAGTGAGAGGGTAGGGCCCTACGAGCAGTACTTC.

The V call is TRBV29-1, the J call TRBJ2-5, with D uncertain. This CDR3 comprises 12 residues. Looked up from germline, CDR1 is SQVTM and CDR2 is ANQGSEA. Trimming cost V 1 base and J 3 bases, with 6 bases left between them. This CDR3 is CSVEGAEETQYF. The CDR3 DNA is TGCAGCGTTGAAGGGGCAGAAGAGACCCAGTACTTC.

The chain recombines TRBV7-3 with TRBJ2-1; 11 bases match TRBD2. The CDR3 extends over 17 amino acids. Germline loops: CDR1 SGHTA, CDR2 FQGTGA. Trimming at V came to 5 bases and at J to 6 bases, leaving 12 bases not matched to a gene. CDR3 sequence: CASSASPTSGTGNEQFF. The CDR3, as DNA: TGTGCCAGCAGCGCGAGTCCGACTAGCGGGACGGGCAATGAGCAGTTCTTC.